This TCR beta chain was captured in a study of T cell responses to AZD1222 COVID-19 vaccine. Data came from immunoSEQ multiplex PCR; TCRdb stores just in-frame clones and leaves some out. The repertoire consists of about 120,000 clones, with roughly 87% occurring once and the leading ten covering around 2.6%. V lost 2 bases to trimming and J lost 5 bases; unmatched junction nucleotides: 6. Germline V gene sequence: CDR1 MNHEY, CDR2 SMNVEV (reference sequence). This CDR3 is built from 15 residues. This receptor was obtained from an adult who received the AZD1222 COVID-19 vaccine. Sequenced material: peripheral blood, taken 28 days after the second AZD1222 dose. The chain employs TRBV27 and TRBJ2-7, with 10 positions matching TRBD2. DNA of the CDR3: TGTGCCAGCAGTTTACTCAAGCGGGAGGGTAACGAGCAGTACTTC. Translated: CASSLLKREGNEQYF.